This T cell receptor beta chain appears in the sequencing data of a study of shared clonotypes between healthy human individuals. Profiled with immunoSEQ multiplex PCR; TCRdb holds only in-frame clones, not every one. The sample yields about 2.3 million clones, 80% to 95% seen once. The CDR3 loop spans 14 amino acids. CDR1 is MNHEY and CDR2 is SVGAGI in the germline V gene. V lost 7 bases and J lost 4, with 17 bases in between. Investigators divided CD4+ cells into CD45RA+ naive and CD45RA-negative memory subsets. The sequenced material came from naive CD4+ T cells from PBMCs. Subset noted: CD45RA+ positively selected. The genes are TRBV6-5 and TRBJ2-7; D not certain. This sequence originates from a man between 18 and 29 years old in good health. Some clones in this sample may be carry-over from other donors' samples. For the CDR3, the DNA is TGTGCCAGCAAAACGGGCCCGAGACATTACGAGCAGTACTTC. Its translation is CASKTGPRHYEQYF.